The sequence of this T cell receptor beta chain was determined in a study of blood T cell repertoires in COVID-19. Study context: Acute and convalescent COVID-19 samples came from the United States, Italy and Spain.

V shed 6 bases and J shed 4 bases, with 13 bases lying between them. This CDR3 contains 14 residues. The germline CDR1 and CDR2 sequences are MNHNY and SVGAGI (reference sequence). Assay used: immunoSEQ multiplex PCR; TCRdb lists only in-frame clones, some missing. The sample lists about 90,000 clones, around 85% occurring once. This receptor was obtained from a woman between 70 and 85 years old with active or convalescent COVID-19. Sequencing input: peripheral blood. The chain carries TRBV6-6 and TRBJ1-5, with a tentative D call TRBD1 (5 bases). In DNA, the CDR3 is TGTGCCAGCAGCCCTGGGACTGCGAATCAGCCCCAGCATTTT. Its translation: CASSPGTANQPQHF.